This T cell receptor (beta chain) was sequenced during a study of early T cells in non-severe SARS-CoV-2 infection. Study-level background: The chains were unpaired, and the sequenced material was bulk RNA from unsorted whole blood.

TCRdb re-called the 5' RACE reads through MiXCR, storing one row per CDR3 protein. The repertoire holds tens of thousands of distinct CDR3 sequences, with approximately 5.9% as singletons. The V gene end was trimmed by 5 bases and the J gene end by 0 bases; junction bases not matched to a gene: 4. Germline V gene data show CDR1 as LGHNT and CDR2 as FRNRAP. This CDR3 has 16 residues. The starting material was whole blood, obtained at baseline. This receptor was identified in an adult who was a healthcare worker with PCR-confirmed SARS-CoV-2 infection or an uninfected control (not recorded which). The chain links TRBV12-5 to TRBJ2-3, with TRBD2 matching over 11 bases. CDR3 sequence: CASGGLAGLSTDTQYF. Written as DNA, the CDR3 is TGTGCTAGTGGTGGACTAGCGGGTTTAAGCACAGATACGCAGTATTTT.